A single sample gave rise to the 10 T cell receptor beta chains below, sequenced in a study of early T cells in non-severe SARS-CoV-2 infection. TCRdb passed the 5' RACE reads through MiXCR, listing each CDR3 protein once. The table lists tens of thousands of distinct CDR3 sequences, 9.5% to 15% of them singletons, with around 1.1% in the top ten. Sequenced material: whole blood. Receptors were obtained from an adult who was a healthcare worker with PCR-confirmed SARS-CoV-2 infection or an uninfected control (not recorded which).

This clonotype was picked up a small number of times. V and J are TRBV28 and TRBJ1-2, with D hard to call. The CDR3 contains 15 residues. Germline V gives CDR1 MDHEN, CDR2 SYDVKM. Trimming shortened V by 7 bases and J by 4 bases, and 19 bases separated the two germline ends. The DNA for the CDR3 is TGTGCCAGCACCACCTCACTGGGCAGGCTCTATGGCTACACCTTC. This translates into CASTTSLGRLYGYTF.

This clonotype occurred a few times. The V and J genes are TRBV27 and TRBJ2-1; 7 nucleotides line up with TRBD1. The V gene end was trimmed by 4 bases and the J gene end by 6 bases; junction bases not matched to a gene: 3. CDR1 is MNHEY, CDR2 SMNVEV, per germline (reference sequence). CDR3 length equals 13 residues. The CDR3: CASSYRGFNEQFF. CDR3 DNA sequence: TGTGCCAGCAGTTACAGGGGATTCAATGAGCAGTTCTTC.

This clonotype has only a few counts. This chain joins TRBV20-1 and TRBJ2-5; 9 bases map to TRBD1. This CDR3 has 15 amino acids. Per the germline V gene, CDR1 is DFQATT and CDR2 is SNEGSKA (reference sequence). V lost 7 bases to trimming and J lost 2 bases; unmatched junction nucleotides: 11. CDR3 nucleotide sequence: TGCAGTGGGCTAGCATGGACAGGGGCTCAAGAGACCCAGTACTTC. Translating gives CSGLAWTGAQETQYF.

This clonotype appeared a few times. V gene TRBV4-1 combines with J gene TRBJ1-6; D remains ambiguous. The V and J ends lost 0 bases and 10 bases respectively, with 19 bases between them. The germline V gene encodes CDR1 MGHRA and CDR2 YSYEKL. This CDR3 spans 17 amino acids. CDR3 sequence (DNA): TGCGCCAGCAGCCAAGATTACATTCTGGGGATGCGGTCACCCCTCCACTTT. It yields the protein CASSQDYILGMRSPLHF.

This clonotype showed up just a few times. The J gene is TRBJ2-3, the V gene TRBV20-1; D possibly corresponds to TRBD2 (6 bases). CDR3 size: 16 residues. In germline, CDR1 is DFQATT, CDR2 SNEGSKA (reference sequence). Trimming left V 3 bases short and J 1 base short, with 17 bases between. The CDR3 reads CSASPTRDFRTDTQYF. CDR3 in DNA: TGCAGTGCTAGCCCCACCCGGGACTTTCGCACAGATACGCAGTATTTT.

This clonotype has at least ten counts. V and J are TRBV10-3 and TRBJ1-4, with TRBD1 matching 8 bases. The trim removed 3 bases at V and 8 bases at J, leaving 8 bases unmatched. This CDR3 contains 15 residues. Germline V gives CDR1 ENHRY, CDR2 SYGVKD. The CDR3 protein is CAISDPDREREKLFF. The CDR3 region has the DNA TGTGCCATCAGTGACCCGGACAGGGAAAGAGAAAAACTGTTTTTT.

The rearrangement joins TRBV5-4 to TRBJ2-7; TRBD1 matches 9 bases. The V and J ends lost 1 base and 3 bases, in that order; junction bases with no gene match: 5. From germline, CDR1 is SGHNT and CDR2 YYREEE (reference sequence). This CDR3 spans 15 amino acids. The CDR3 loop reads CASSLSRTGVYEQYF. DNA of the CDR3: TGTGCCAGCAGCTTGAGCAGGACAGGGGTCTACGAGCAGTACTTC.

This clonotype was observed at least ten times. The genes are TRBV25-1 and TRBJ2-5, with TRBD1 matching 8 bases. This CDR3 spans 15 amino acids. Losses at the gene ends were 5 bases for V and 5 bases for J; bases not matched to a gene: 10. Germline loops: CDR1 MGHDK, CDR2 SYGVNS. The CDR3 loop is CASSSHDRGVETQYF. In DNA form, the CDR3 reads TGTGCCAGCAGTTCACATGACAGGGGCGTGGAGACCCAGTACTTC.

The sample holds a few counts of this clonotype. The chain combines TRBV19 with TRBJ1-5; D uncertain. There are 13 residues in the CDR3. Germline assignment: CDR1 LNHDA and CDR2 SQIVND (reference sequence). Trimming left V 9 bases short and J 9 bases short, with 18 bases between. The CDR3 bases are TGTGCCAGCTCCAAGGGCTTCACGGGGCCCCAGCATTTT. This gives the protein CASSKGFTGPQHF. Combining the CDR3 with reference TRBV19 and TRBJ1-5 gives the whole variable domain DGGITQSPKYLFRKEGQNVTLSCEQNLNHDAMYWYRQDPGQGLRLIYYSQIVNDFQKGDIAEGYSVSREKKESFPLTVTSAQKNPTAFYLCASSKGFTGPQHFGDGTRLSIL.

This clonotype has a count of ten or more. CDR3 in amino acids: CASSERGGNTEAFF. DNA of the CDR3: TGCGCCAGCAGTGAGAGAGGGGGCAACACTGAAGCTTTCTTT. The chain is built from TRBV10-2 and TRBJ1-1, with 7 bases lining up with TRBD1. The junction had 2 bases not matched to a gene; V was cut back by 2 bases and J by 2 bases. Germline loops: CDR1 WSHSY, CDR2 SAAADI. CDR3 length equals 14 residues.